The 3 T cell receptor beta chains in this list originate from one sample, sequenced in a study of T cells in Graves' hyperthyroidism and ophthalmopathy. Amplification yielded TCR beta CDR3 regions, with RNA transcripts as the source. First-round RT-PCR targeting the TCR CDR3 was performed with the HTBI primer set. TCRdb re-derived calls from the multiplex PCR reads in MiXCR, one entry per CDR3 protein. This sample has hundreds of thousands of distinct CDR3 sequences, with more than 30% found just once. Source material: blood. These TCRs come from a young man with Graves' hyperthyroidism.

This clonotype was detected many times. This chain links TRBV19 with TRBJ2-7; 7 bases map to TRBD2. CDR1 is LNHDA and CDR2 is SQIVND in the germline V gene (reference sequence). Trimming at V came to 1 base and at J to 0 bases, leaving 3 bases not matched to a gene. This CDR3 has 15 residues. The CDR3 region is CASSIAAGRSYEQYF. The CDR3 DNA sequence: TGTGCCAGTAGTATAGCAGCGGGGCGCTCCTACGAGCAGTACTTC.

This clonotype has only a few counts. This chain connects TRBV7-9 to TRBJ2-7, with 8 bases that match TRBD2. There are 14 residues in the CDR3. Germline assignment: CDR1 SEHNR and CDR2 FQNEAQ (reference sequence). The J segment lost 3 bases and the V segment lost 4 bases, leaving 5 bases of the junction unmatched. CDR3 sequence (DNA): TGTGCCAGCAGCTCTCGCGGGGGGTTCTACGAGCAGTACTTC. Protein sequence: CASSSRGGFYEQYF.

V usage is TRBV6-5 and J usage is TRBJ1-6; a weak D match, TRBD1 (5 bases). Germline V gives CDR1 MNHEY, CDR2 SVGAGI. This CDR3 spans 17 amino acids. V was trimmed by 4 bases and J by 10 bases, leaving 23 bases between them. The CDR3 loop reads CASSSPGLGVGGSPLHF. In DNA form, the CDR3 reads TGTGCCAGCAGTTCCCCCGGGTTGGGGGTTGGGGGATCACCCCTCCACTTT.